These 23 T cell receptor beta chains originate from one sample sequenced in a study of early T cells in non-severe SARS-CoV-2 infection. One entry per CDR3 protein, called by TCRdb with MiXCR from the 5' RACE reads. The data contain approximately 31,000 distinct CDR3 sequences, around 7% of them seen just once; the ten biggest clones take up 2.5% to 3%. Sequencing used whole blood. These receptor sequences come from an adult who was a healthcare worker with PCR-confirmed SARS-CoV-2 infection or an uninfected control (not recorded which).

This clonotype was seen at least ten times. J is TRBJ1-1 and V is TRBV28; 10 positions agree with TRBD1. V shed 6 bases, J shed 3 bases, and the junction held 10 bases outside the gene matches. The CDR3 contains 16 residues. The germline gives CDR1 MDHEN, CDR2 SYDVKM. This CDR3 is CASSADTGTGDTEAFF. The CDR3 DNA is TGTGCCAGCAGCGCGGATACCGGGACAGGGGACACTGAAGCTTTCTTT.

This sequence joins TRBV7-6 and TRBJ1-1, with 7 bases matching TRBD1. With V trimmed by 1 base and J by 6 bases, 2 bases remained unmatched. This CDR3 is built from 13 residues. The germline V gene has CDR1 SGHVS and CDR2 FNYEAQ. CDR3 protein: CASSLGQGSEAFF. The CDR3, as DNA: TGTGCCAGCAGCTTAGGACAGGGCTCTGAAGCTTTCTTT.

This clonotype was seen a few times. The V and J genes are TRBV27 and TRBJ2-7; TRBD2 agrees at 12 bases. CDR3 length: 13 amino acids. Germline assignment: CDR1 MNHEY and CDR2 SMNVEV (reference sequence). The V and J ends lost 8 bases and 3 bases, in that order; junction bases with no gene match: 2. CDR3 in amino acids: CASGTSGLYEQYF. The CDR3 region has the DNA TGTGCCAGCGGGACTAGCGGGCTCTACGAGCAGTACTTC.

This clonotype was seen many times. This chain links TRBV2 with TRBJ2-2, with 8 nucleotides matching TRBD1. The trim removed 4 bases at V and 5 bases at J, leaving 12 bases unmatched. The CDR3 extends over 17 amino acids. Germline V gene lookup returns CDR1 SNHLY and CDR2 FYNNEI. The CDR3 spells CASSASAGGAGTGELFF. In DNA form, the CDR3 reads TGTGCCAGCAGTGCATCCGCAGGGGGCGCTGGGACCGGGGAGCTGTTTTTT.

This clonotype appeared many times. This rearrangement joins TRBV5-1 to TRBJ2-2; D perhaps matches TRBD2 (5 bases). The CDR3 spans 14 residues. The germline gives CDR1 SGHRS, CDR2 YFSETQ. The germline V and J ends were trimmed by 0 bases and 4 bases, with 7 bases remaining between them. DNA of the CDR3: TGCGCCAGCAGCTTGGACGGAGGCACCGGGGAGCTGTTTTTT. It encodes CASSLDGGTGELFF.

This clonotype was counted between two and nine times. The chain uses TRBV29-1 and TRBJ2-7, with D tentatively TRBD1 or TRBD2 (8 bases each). V was cut by 6 bases and J by 9 bases, with 24 bases left in between. This CDR3 spans 14 amino acids. The germline V gene has CDR1 SQVTM and CDR2 ANQGSEA. The DNA for the CDR3 is TGCAGCGTCCCAGTGACAGGGGTCGCGGGGGGGCAGTACTTC. Its protein is CSVPVTGVAGGQYF.

This clonotype was found many times. The chain uses TRBV6-5 and TRBJ2-3; the match to TRBD2 covers 7 bases. CDR3 size: 17 residues. Germline V CDR1 and CDR2: MNHEY, SVGAGI. V was pared by 4 bases and J by 5 bases, with 15 bases of the junction left unmatched. The DNA for the CDR3 is TGTGCCAGCAGTTCACCTTGGGGTAGCGGGTTCGAAGATACGCAGTATTTT. This encodes CASSSPWGSGFEDTQYF.

This clonotype came up many times. The chain joins TRBV28 to TRBJ2-7; TRBD1 might be the D (7 bases). V was clipped by 2 bases and J by 0 bases, with 14 bases between them. Germline V gene sequence: CDR1 MDHEN, CDR2 SYDVKM. This CDR3 has 16 amino acids. In DNA, the CDR3 is TGTGCCAGCAGTTTAATATGGCAGGGGGGCTCCTACGAGCAGTACTTC. Amino acid sequence: CASSLIWQGGSYEQYF.

The chain employs TRBV5-4 and TRBJ1-1; tentatively, D is TRBD1 (6 bases). The CDR3 runs 14 residues. The V gene's germline CDR1 is SGHNT and CDR2 YYREEE (reference sequence). Trimming left V 1 base short and J 8 bases short, with 15 bases between. CDR3 region: CASSLTGSRVEAFF. The CDR3 bases are TGTGCCAGCAGCTTGACAGGGTCTCGTGTCGAAGCTTTCTTT.

This clonotype was recorded many times. This chain joins TRBV7-2 and TRBJ2-1; D possibly matches TRBD1 or TRBD2 (5 bases each). There are 12 residues in the CDR3. V shed 4 bases and J shed 8 bases, with 9 bases lying between them. CDR1 and CDR2 (germline): SGHTA, FQGNSA. DNA of the CDR3: TGTGCCAGCAGCTCGGGGCGCTATGAGCAGTTCTTC. Amino acid sequence: CASSSGRYEQFF. Variable domain in full (rest from reference TRBV7-2 and TRBJ2-1): GAGVSQSPSNKVTEKGKDVELRCDPISGHTALYWYRQSLGQGLEFLIYFQGNSAPDKSGLPSDRFSAERTGGSVSTLTIQRTQQEDSAVYLCASSSGRYEQFFGPGTRLTVL.

The CDR3 reads CASGDSSSTDTQYF. The CDR3 bases are TGTGCCAGCGGGGACAGCTCTAGCACAGATACGCAGTATTTT. The J gene is TRBJ2-3, the V gene TRBV28; TRBD1 aligns across 7 bases. V dropped 8 bases and J dropped 0; count of bases not matched to a gene: 5. Germline assignment: CDR1 MDHEN and CDR2 SYDVKM. This CDR3 comprises 14 residues. Supplemented by reference TRBV28 and TRBJ2-3, the full variable domain reads DVKVTQSSRYLVKRTGEKVFLECVQDMDHENMFWYRQDPGLGLRLIYFSYDVKMKEKGDIPEGYSVSREKKERFSLILESASTNQTSMYLCASGDSSSTDTQYFGPGTRLTVL.

This clonotype has a count of ten or more. V and J are TRBV10-2 and TRBJ2-5, with 11 bases fitting TRBD2. Germline V gene data show CDR1 as WSHSY and CDR2 as SAAADI. Trimming removed 4 bases from V and 5 bases from J; junction bases left unmatched: 6. The CDR3 covers 15 residues. The DNA for the CDR3 is TGCGCCAGCAGTGTTCTAGCGGGAGGTCTGGAGACCCAGTACTTC. Translation: CASSVLAGGLETQYF.

This clonotype showed up many times. The chain carries TRBV10-3 and TRBJ2-4, with a possible D match to TRBD1 (5 bases). The CDR3 spans 15 residues. V was trimmed by 2 bases and J by 0 bases, leaving 8 bases between them. CDR1 is ENHRY, CDR2 SYGVKD, per germline. The CDR3 protein is CAISEEGVAKNIQYF. The CDR3 bases are TGTGCCATCAGTGAGGAAGGGGTAGCCAAAAACATTCAGTACTTC.

On this clonotype itself: A read error is likely, as this CDR3 ends without the conserved phenylalanine or tryptophan. The chain joins TRBV20-1 to TRBJ2-7; TRBD2 matches 7 bases. Trimming at V came to 6 bases and at J to 0 bases, leaving 11 bases not matched to a gene. CDR1 DFQATT and CDR2 SNEGSKA come from the germline V gene (reference sequence). CDR3 length: 15 amino acids. CDR3 coding DNA: TGCAGTGCCCCGGGGGAGCGGGGCATCTCCTACGAGCAGTACTCC. It codes for CSAPGERGISYEQYS.

This clonotype was picked up many times. The chain joins TRBV15 to TRBJ2-2; 8 bases align to TRBD2. The CDR3 consists of 17 residues. With 0 bases clipped from V and 3 bases from J, the junction kept 6 bases outside the gene matches. Looked up from germline, CDR1 is LNHNV and CDR2 is YYDKDF (reference sequence). This chain's CDR3 is CATSRDNAGGHTGELFF. CDR3 nucleotides: TGTGCCACCAGCAGAGATAATGCGGGAGGCCACACCGGGGAGCTGTTTTTT.

This clonotype occurred many times. V and J are TRBV12-3 or TRBV12-4 and TRBJ1-2; D is possibly TRBD1 (5 bases). Trimming removed 3 bases from V and 2 bases from J, with 13 bases in between. This CDR3 contains 15 residues. The CDR3 sequence is CASSFDSIANYGYTF. The DNA for the CDR3 is TGTGCCAGCAGTTTTGACAGCATAGCAAACTATGGCTACACCTTC.

This clonotype was counted many times. The CDR3 bases are TGCAGTGCTAGTGTGGGACCGGGAAACACTGAAGCTTTCTTT. Translation gives CSASVGPGNTEAFF. The chain carries TRBV20-1 and TRBJ1-1, with a possible D match to TRBD1 (5 bases). CDR3 length equals 14 residues. Trimming took off 3 bases at V and 2 bases at J, with 13 bases between the two ends. Germline V gene lookup returns CDR1 DFQATT and CDR2 SNEGSKA (reference sequence).

This clonotype was recorded many times. V and J are TRBV4-3 and TRBJ1-1; 8 bases agree with TRBD1. J lost 8 bases, V lost 0 bases, and 8 bases had no gene match. Germline assignment: CDR1 LGHNA and CDR2 YSLEER. CDR3 length: 15 amino acids. The CDR3 spells CASSQDADRAGEAFF. CDR3 sequence (DNA): TGCGCCAGCAGCCAAGATGCGGACAGGGCCGGCGAAGCTTTCTTT.

This clonotype was observed at least ten times. The rearrangement joins TRBV7-9 to TRBJ2-7; 12 bases agree with TRBD1. CDR3 length: 15 amino acids. The germline gives CDR1 SEHNR, CDR2 FQNEAQ (reference sequence). J was trimmed by 7 bases and V by 5 bases; bases with no gene match: 9. The CDR3 DNA follows: TGTGCCAGCAGCCCCCTCCGGGACAGGGGGCAGGAGCAGTACTTC. Encoded protein: CASSPLRDRGQEQYF.

The chain links TRBV6-6 to TRBJ2-7; D call uncertain. Trimming cost V 2 bases and J 7 bases, with 6 bases left between them. CDR1 MNHNY and CDR2 SVGAGI come from the germline V gene (reference sequence). The CDR3 spans 11 residues. The CDR3 nucleotides are TGTGCCAGCAGTTACGGGCGGGAGCAGTACTTC. Its translation is CASSYGREQYF.

This clonotype was seen repeatedly, ten times or more. The V and J genes are TRBV28 and TRBJ1-2, with D possibly TRBD1 on 5 matching bases. CDR3 length: 14 residues. The V end lost 5 bases, the J end lost 3 bases, and 13 bases lay between the germline ends. Germline CDR1 MDHEN, CDR2 SYDVKM. CDR3 nucleotide sequence: TGTGCCAGCAGTCCCCCGGGCAGGGACTATGGCTACACCTTC. This gives the protein CASSPPGRDYGYTF.

This clonotype was observed a handful of times. The chain is built from TRBV20-1 and TRBJ2-1; D may match TRBD1 or TRBD2 (6 bases each). The CDR3 has 15 residues. The germline V gene encodes CDR1 DFQATT and CDR2 SNEGSKA (reference sequence). With 1 base removed from V and 4 bases from J, the gap between germline ends came to 14 bases. CDR3 loop: CSARAPRGEYNEQFF. The DNA of the CDR3 is TGCAGTGCTAGAGCTCCTAGGGGGGAGTACAATGAGCAGTTCTTC.

The genes are TRBV29-1 and TRBJ1-4, with 10 bases lining up with TRBD1. The CDR3 totals 14 residues. The V and J ends lost 4 bases and 6 bases, in that order; junction bases with no gene match: 5. CDR1 SQVTM and CDR2 ANQGSEA come from the germline V gene. The CDR3 protein is CSVVGTGDDEKLFF. The CDR3 DNA sequence: TGCAGCGTTGTTGGGACAGGGGATGATGAAAAACTGTTTTTT.